The 27 T cell receptor beta chains listed next were all sequenced from one sample in a study of post-analysis software for immune sequencing data. Study-level points and caveats: Elevated frequency relative to controls characterized several TRBV segments in patients, TRBV5-6, TRBV5-1 and TRBV20-1 among them.

Unique-molecular-identifier-tagged TCR beta cDNA libraries were used. TCRdb called the PCR reads again in MiXCR, with one record for every CDR3 protein. The sample gives about 820,000 distinct CDR3 sequences, roughly half of which show up once; about 4.5% is in the top ten. Their antigen targets remain unknown. Sequences were obtained from blood. All receptors come from a girl between 10 and 17 years old with multiple sclerosis.

The chain employs TRBV2 and TRBJ1-2, with TRBD1 identical over 7 bases. V dropped 7 bases and J dropped 4; count of bases not matched to a gene: 9. CDR1 and CDR2 (germline): SNHLY, FYNNEI. This CDR3 region has 14 residues. The chain's CDR3 is CASTTMGQPYGYTF. CDR3 sequence (DNA): TGTGCCAGCACCACAATGGGACAGCCCTATGGCTACACCTTC.

This clonotype was observed once. The V and J genes are TRBV24-1 and TRBJ2-4, with D hard to call. Germline V gene lookup returns CDR1 KGHDR and CDR2 SFDVKD. Trimming stripped 1 base from V and 13 bases from J, with 22 bases between. This CDR3 has 16 amino acids. This chain's CDR3 is CATSDLSPRALWKQYF. The DNA for the CDR3 is TGTGCCACCAGTGATTTATCGCCCCGGGCACTATGGAAGCAGTACTTC.

The rearrangement links TRBV6-6 to TRBJ2-5; 11 bases align to TRBD2. The CDR3 has 15 residues. Germline trimming cut 5 bases from V and 3 bases from J; bases unmatched to any gene: 5. Per the germline V gene, CDR1 is MNHNY and CDR2 is SVGAGI (reference sequence). CDR3: CASSRPGLAEETQYF. In nucleotides, the CDR3 is TGTGCCAGCAGTCGACCGGGACTAGCGGAAGAGACCCAGTACTTC.

In DNA form, the CDR3 reads TGTGCCAGCAGTTTATGGTCGGGACTAGCGATTCAAGAGACCCAGTACTTC. It codes for CASSLWSGLAIQETQYF. The gene calls are TRBV28 and TRBJ2-5; 10 bases match TRBD2. The CDR3 runs 17 residues. The V segment lost 0 bases and the J segment 2 bases; nucleotides outside the gene matches: 6. Germline CDR1 is MDHEN and CDR2 is SYDVKM.

This clonotype was seen only a few times. The junction and the germline gene differ at one end; a read error may be behind it. This sequence joins TRBV29-1 and TRBJ2-5, with D possibly called TRBD1 or TRBD2 (6 bases each). The J call may be mistaken, given a closer DNA end match to TRBJ2-7. Germline CDR1 reads SQVTM; CDR2 reads ANQGSEA. The CDR3 is made up of 12 amino acids. The CDR3 loop reads CGVEQGGPEQYF. The CDR3 coding sequence is TGCGGCGTTGAACAGGGAGGCCCCGAGCAGTACTTC.

The chain uses TRBV15 and TRBJ2-7; 8 bases fit TRBD2. V was clipped by 0 bases and J by 2 bases; unmatched bases: 6. Germline values: CDR1 LNHNV, CDR2 YYDKDF (reference sequence). The CDR3 totals 16 residues. The CDR3: CATSRDRISGTYEQYF. The CDR3 DNA is TGTGCCACCAGCAGAGATCGGATTAGCGGGACCTACGAGCAGTACTTC. Using reference TRBV15 and TRBJ2-7 for the parts outside the CDR3, the full variable domain is DAMVIQNPRYQVTQFGKPVTLSCSQTLNHNVMYWYQQKSSQAPKLLFHYYDKDFNNEADTPDNFQSRRPNTSFCFLDIRSPGLGDTAMYLCATSRDRISGTYEQYFGPGTRLTVT.

In this sample, this clonotype turned up a few times. The J gene is TRBJ2-7, the V gene TRBV20-1, with D unresolved. Germline V CDR1 and CDR2: DFQATT, SNEGSKA (reference sequence). This CDR3 is 13 amino acids long. Trimming stripped 2 bases from V and 1 base from J, with 9 bases between. Here the CDR3 DNA reads TGCAGTGCTAGAATCCTAGGGTCCTACGAGCAGTACTTC. As protein: CSARILGSYEQYF.

The V gene is TRBV6-1, the J gene TRBJ2-5; D may match TRBD1 or TRBD2 (5 bases each). Trimming removed 7 bases from V and 3 bases from J, with 15 bases in between. From germline, CDR1 is MNHNS and CDR2 SASEGT. The CDR3 runs to 14 residues. The CDR3 nucleotides read TGTGCCAGCATGATCGGGGCCGTTGAAGAGACCCAGTACTTC. Its protein product is CASMIGAVEETQYF.

The chain recombines TRBV11-2 with TRBJ1-2; D unresolved. V was clipped by 5 bases and J by 4 bases, with 8 bases between them. The length of the CDR3 is 12 residues. CDR1 and CDR2 (germline): SGHAT, FQNNGV. This CDR3 is CASSMLGYGYTF. CDR3 bases: TGTGCCAGCAGCATGCTTGGCTATGGCTACACCTTC. Complete variable domain (other parts from reference TRBV11-2 and TRBJ1-2): EAGVAQSPRYKIIEKRQSVAFWCNPISGHATLYWYQQILGQGPKLLIQFQNNGVVDDSQLPKDRFSAERLKGVDSTLKIQPAKLEDSAVYLCASSMLGYGYTFGSGTRLTVV.

This clonotype came up a few times. V is TRBV7-9 and J is TRBJ2-3; D is unclear. The V gene lost 10 bases and the J gene lost 2 bases, with 4 bases spanning the gap. CDR3 length: 10 amino acids. Germline V CDR1 and CDR2: SEHNR, FQNEAQ (reference sequence). DNA for the CDR3: TGTGCCACCCTCACAGATACGCAGTATTTT. Its translation: CATLTDTQYF.

The chain combines TRBV29-1 with TRBJ2-7; 7 bases agree with TRBD2. The germline V gene has CDR1 SQVTM and CDR2 ANQGSEA. The trim removed 3 bases at V and 3 bases at J, leaving 14 bases unmatched. The CDR3 covers 16 residues. The CDR3 coding sequence is TGCAGCGTTGATAATTTGAGGGCTAGCGGCAACTACGAGCAGTACTTC. Amino acid sequence: CSVDNLRASGNYEQYF.

The chain recombines TRBV11-2 with TRBJ2-4; D is perhaps TRBD2 (5 bases). Near its end, the DNA agrees better with TRBJ2-7, so the J call may be wrong. The CDR3 runs 15 residues. Germline CDR1 and CDR2: SGHAT and FQNNGV. The CDR3 region has the DNA TGTGCCAGCAGCTTTCGAGCGGAAAGCTCCTACGAGCAGTACTTC. Translating it yields CASSFRAESSYEQYF.

This clonotype turned up a few times. The V call is TRBV29-1, the J call TRBJ2-3; D perhaps matches TRBD2 (6 bases). Germline lookup yields CDR1 SQVTM and CDR2 ANQGSEA. CDR3 length: 13 residues. V dropped 4 bases and J dropped 6 bases, with 14 bases sitting between them. CDR3 loop: CSVAGRLGDTQYF. The CDR3 nucleotides read TGCAGCGTTGCGGGACGACTAGGCGATACGCAGTATTTT.

Notes on this clonotype: One base away lies a much larger clone, so this may be a sequencing read error. V gene TRBV29-1 combines with J gene TRBJ1-2; the D gene is possibly TRBD1 (6 bases). The CDR3 covers 11 residues. Trimming cost V 4 bases and J 3 bases, with 6 bases left between them. Germline-derived CDR1 and CDR2 are SQVTM and ANQGSEA. The CDR3: CSVGQDYGYTF. The CDR3 nucleotides are TGCAGCGTTGGACAGGACTATGGCTACACCTTC.

The chain links TRBV20-1 to TRBJ2-4; no firm D call. The DNA end lines up better with TRBJ2-7; the J call may be wrong. This CDR3 has 14 amino acids. The V gene's germline CDR1 is DFQATT and CDR2 SNEGSKA (reference sequence). In DNA, the CDR3 is TGCAGTGTCAGGAGTCTGTCTCTTGGGTACGAGCAGTACTTC. This sequence encodes CSVRSLSLGYEQYF.

This clonotype came up a few times. The V call is TRBV7-2, the J call TRBJ2-7; perhaps TRBD2 as D (6 bases). The CDR3 is made up of 14 amino acids. The germline V and J ends were trimmed by 3 bases and 2 bases, with 11 bases remaining between them. Germline assignment: CDR1 SGHTA and CDR2 FQGNSA. This CDR3 is CASSFSWGAYEQYF. The CDR3 coding sequence is TGTGCCAGCAGCTTTTCCTGGGGGGCCTACGAGCAGTACTTC.

This clonotype was seen only once. The CDR3 sequence is CSVRRDGELNTEAFF. The CDR3, as DNA: TGCAGCGTACGCCGGGACGGGGAACTGAACACTGAAGCTTTCTTT. The rearrangement links TRBV29-1 to TRBJ1-1, with D possibly matching TRBD1 (5 bases). Germline loops: CDR1 SQVTM, CDR2 ANQGSEA. V was cut by 6 bases and J by 0 bases, with 17 bases left in between. This CDR3 comprises 15 residues.

The chain employs TRBV12-3 or TRBV12-4 and TRBJ1-2; 8 positions agree with TRBD1. CDR3 length equals 15 residues. V shed 2 bases, J shed 4 bases, and the junction held 6 bases outside the gene matches. The CDR3 spells CASSLIQGGGYGYTF. CDR3 sequence (DNA): TGTGCCAGCAGTTTAATACAGGGGGGCGGCTATGGCTACACCTTC.

The rearrangement joins TRBV7-9 to TRBJ2-7; D is perhaps TRBD2 (6 bases). Trimming took off 7 bases at V and 1 base at J, with 20 bases between the two ends. Germline assignment: CDR1 SEHNR and CDR2 FQNEAQ (reference sequence). The CDR3 is made up of 16 amino acids. CDR3 loop: CASTLGGFEKSYEQYF. The CDR3 nucleotides read TGTGCCAGCACCCTAGGAGGGTTCGAAAAGTCCTACGAGCAGTACTTC. Drawing the rest from reference TRBV7-9 and TRBJ2-7, the complete variable domain is DTGVSQNPRHKITKRGQNVTFRCDPISEHNRLYWYRQTLGQGPEFLTYFQNEAQLEKSRLLSDRFSAERPKGSFSTLEIQRTEQGDSAMYLCASTLGGFEKSYEQYFGPGTRLTVT.

This chain connects TRBV20-1 to TRBJ2-3; 12 bases fit TRBD2. V was pared by 6 bases and J by 1 base, with 5 bases of the junction left unmatched. The CDR3 has 15 residues. In germline, CDR1 is DFQATT, CDR2 SNEGSKA (reference sequence). CDR3 region: CSAHRLAGGTDTQYF. The DNA of the CDR3 is TGCAGTGCCCATAGACTAGCGGGAGGCACAGATACGCAGTATTTT.

The chain carries TRBV5-1 and TRBJ2-3, with 11 bases fitting TRBD2. The germline gives CDR1 SGHRS, CDR2 YFSETQ. The CDR3 covers 17 residues. J gave up 2 bases and V 5 bases, and 10 bases lay outside the gene matches. CDR3 region: CASSGDGTSGFTDTQYF. In DNA, the CDR3 is TGCGCCAGCAGTGGAGACGGGACTAGCGGATTCACAGATACGCAGTATTTT.

A few counts support this clonotype. The V call is TRBV27, the J call TRBJ2-5; D is unresolved. Germline lookup yields CDR1 MNHEY and CDR2 SMNVEV (reference sequence). The CDR3 has 13 amino acids. V lost 6 bases, J lost 5 bases, and 13 bases lay in between. CDR3 amino acids: CASRPLGSETQYF. The CDR3 bases are TGTGCCAGCAGACCCCTCGGCAGTGAGACCCAGTACTTC.

This chain links TRBV7-8 with TRBJ2-1, with 10 bases lining up with TRBD1. Germline lookup yields CDR1 SGHVS and CDR2 FQNEAQ. This CDR3 region has 16 residues. V lost 5 bases, J lost 6 bases, and 10 bases stayed unmatched. The DNA of the CDR3 is TGTGCCAGCAGCCTACCGGGACAGGGGTATGGCAATGAGCAGTTCTTC. Its translation: CASSLPGQGYGNEQFF.

This clonotype was found a few times. The J gene is TRBJ2-5, the V gene TRBV5-1, with D hard to call. The CDR3 has 15 amino acids. V was trimmed by 5 bases and J by 0 bases, leaving 14 bases between them. Germline lookup yields CDR1 SGHRS and CDR2 YFSETQ. CDR3 nucleotide sequence: TGCGCCAGCAGACGAACCATGGACCACCAAGAGACCCAGTACTTC. This sequence encodes CASRRTMDHQETQYF. Together with reference TRBV5-1 and TRBJ2-5, the CDR3 gives the full variable domain: KAGVTQTPRYLIKTRGQQVTLSCSPISGHRSVSWYQQTPGQGLQFLFEYFSETQRNKGNFPGRFSGRQFSNSRSEMNVSTLELGDSALYLCASRRTMDHQETQYFGPGTRLLVL.

The rearrangement uses TRBV14 and TRBJ2-3; the match to TRBD2 covers 7 bases. The CDR3 is 17 residues long. From germline, CDR1 is SGHDN and CDR2 FVKESK. V was pared by 1 base and J by 0 bases, with 7 bases of the junction left unmatched. The CDR3 protein is CASSQVSSSGSTDTQYF. The CDR3 DNA follows: TGTGCCAGCAGCCAAGTTTCTTCTAGCGGCAGCACAGATACGCAGTATTTT. Supplemented by reference TRBV14 and TRBJ2-3, the full variable domain reads EAGVTQFPSHSVIEKGQTVTLRCDPISGHDNLYWYRRVMGKEIKFLLHFVKESKQDESGMPNNRFLAERTGGTYSTLKVQPAELEDSGVYFCASSQVSSSGSTDTQYFGPGTRLTVL.

V is TRBV9 and J is TRBJ1-6; D unclear. There are 13 residues in the CDR3. Germline V gene data show CDR1 as SGDLS and CDR2 as YYNGEE. The V gene lost 0 bases and the J gene lost 9 bases, with 7 bases spanning the gap. The CDR3 region is CASSVEGSSPLHF. As DNA, the CDR3 is TGTGCCAGCAGCGTAGAAGGGTCTTCACCCCTCCACTTT.

This clonotype was observed a single time. The chain uses TRBV4-1 and TRBJ1-2; the D gene is possibly TRBD1 (6 bases). Trimming removed 1 base at V and 3 bases at J, with 9 bases between. This CDR3 has 14 amino acids. Germline V CDR1 and CDR2: MGHRA, YSYEKL. The CDR3 spells CASSQGTEDYGYTF. The CDR3, as DNA: TGCGCCAGCAGCCAAGGGACAGAAGACTATGGCTACACCTTC.